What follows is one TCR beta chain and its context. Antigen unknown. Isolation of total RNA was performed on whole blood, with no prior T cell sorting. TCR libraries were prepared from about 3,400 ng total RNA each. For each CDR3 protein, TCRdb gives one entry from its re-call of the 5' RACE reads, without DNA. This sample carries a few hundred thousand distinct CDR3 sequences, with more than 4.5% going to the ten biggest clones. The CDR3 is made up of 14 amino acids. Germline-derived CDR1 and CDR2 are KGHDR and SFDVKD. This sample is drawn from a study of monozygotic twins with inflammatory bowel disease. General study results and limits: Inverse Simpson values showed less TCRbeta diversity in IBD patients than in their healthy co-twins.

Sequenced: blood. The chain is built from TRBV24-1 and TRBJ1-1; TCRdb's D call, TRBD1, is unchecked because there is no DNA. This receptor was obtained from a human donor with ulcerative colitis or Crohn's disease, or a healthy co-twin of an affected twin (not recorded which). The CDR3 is CATSESGRGTEAFF.